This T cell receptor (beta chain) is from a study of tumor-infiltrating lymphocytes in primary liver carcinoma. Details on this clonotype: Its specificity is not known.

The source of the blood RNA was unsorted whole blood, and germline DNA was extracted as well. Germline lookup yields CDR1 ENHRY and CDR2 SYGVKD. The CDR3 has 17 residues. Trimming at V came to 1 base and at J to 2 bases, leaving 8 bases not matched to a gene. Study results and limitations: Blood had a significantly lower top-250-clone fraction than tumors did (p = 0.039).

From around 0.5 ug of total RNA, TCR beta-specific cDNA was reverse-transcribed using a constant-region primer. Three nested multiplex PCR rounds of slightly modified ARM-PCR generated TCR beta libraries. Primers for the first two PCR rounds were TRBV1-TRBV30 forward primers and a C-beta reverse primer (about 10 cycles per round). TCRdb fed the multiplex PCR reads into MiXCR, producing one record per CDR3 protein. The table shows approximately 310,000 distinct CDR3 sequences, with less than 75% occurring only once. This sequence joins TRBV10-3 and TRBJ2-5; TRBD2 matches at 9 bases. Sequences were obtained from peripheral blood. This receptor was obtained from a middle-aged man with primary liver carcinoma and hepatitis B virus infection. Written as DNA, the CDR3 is TGTGCCATCAGTGAGTTAGATAGCGGGAGCGTTCAAGAGACCCAGTACTTC. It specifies CAISELDSGSVQETQYF.